Presented here are 2 T cell receptor beta chains from one specimen sequenced in a study of cytomegalovirus exposure and HLA in healthy donors. The primer mix had 60 Vbeta and 13 Jbeta primers. Sequenced by immunoSEQ multiplex PCR; TCRdb stores in-frame clones only, minus some. The sample yields some 100,000 clones, almost 75% seen once. The sample comprised PBMCs. The receptors originated from a man aged 35-49 years in good health and CMV-seronegative.

This clone occurred a few times. The rearrangement links TRBV6-1 to TRBJ2-5; 9 bases are shared with TRBD2. The germline V gene has CDR1 MNHNS and CDR2 SASEGT. The V segment lost 2 bases and the J segment 5 bases; nucleotides outside the gene matches: 12. This CDR3 contains 17 residues. CDR3 DNA: TGTGCCAGCAGTGAAAGGGCAATGGCGGGGGGGTGGGAGACCCAGTACTTC. This encodes CASSERAMAGGWETQYF.

This rearrangement joins TRBV12-2 to TRBJ1-4. TRBV12-2 has pseudogene status. The CDR3 runs to 14 residues. Written as DNA, the CDR3 is TGTGCAAGTCGCTTAGAGGGCGGGGGGGAAAAACTGTTTTTT. This codes for CASRLEGGGEKLFF.